The 21 T cell receptor beta chains in this list originate from one sample, sequenced in a study of blood T cell repertoires in COVID-19. Assay: immunoSEQ multiplex PCR; the TCRdb copy retains only in-frame clones and omits some. The sample holds 250,000 to 300,000 clones, approximately 91% seen once. Sample: PBMCs or T cells enriched from blood (not recorded which). Source of these receptors: a middle-aged woman with acute COVID-19.

With regard to this clone: Other DNA sequences in the same sample also yield this CDR3. V usage is TRBV19 and J usage is TRBJ2-2; 8 positions agree with TRBD1. J was trimmed by 4 bases and V by 6 bases; bases with no gene match: 4. This CDR3 region has 14 residues. Germline-derived CDR1 and CDR2 are LNHDA and SQIVND (reference sequence). The CDR3 DNA is TGTGCCAGTAGCCGGGACAGGTCCACCGGGGAGCTGTTTTTT. Amino acid sequence: CASSRDRSTGELFF.

This clone was recorded at least ten times. J is TRBJ2-1 and V is TRBV4-1, with D possibly TRBD2 on 7 matching bases. The germline V and J ends were trimmed by 2 bases and 0 bases, with 14 bases remaining between them. The germline V gene encodes CDR1 MGHRA and CDR2 YSYEKL. This CDR3 is built from 17 residues. DNA of the CDR3: TGCGCCAGCAGCCAAAGGGGGGGCGGGAGCTCCTACAATGAGCAGTTCTTC. This codes for CASSQRGGGSSYNEQFF.

The chain joins TRBV7-6 to TRBJ2-3; D ambiguous. The V end lost 1 base, the J end lost 0 bases, and 11 bases lay between the germline ends. This CDR3 region has 16 residues. Looked up from germline, CDR1 is SGHVS and CDR2 is FNYEAQ. In nucleotides, the CDR3 is TGTGCCAGCAGCTTAGTGGGTAGCCGTAGCACAGATACGCAGTATTTT. This translates into CASSLVGSRSTDTQYF.

The chain has TRBV2 and TRBJ2-3; D not certain. Trimming left V 8 bases short and J 10 bases short, with 10 bases between. CDR1 is SNHLY and CDR2 is FYNNEI in the germline V gene. The CDR3 covers 10 residues. The DNA of the CDR3 is TGTGCCAGCTCAGTATTGGCGCAGTATTTT. Amino acid sequence: CASSVLAQYF. Using reference TRBV2 and TRBJ2-3 for the parts outside the CDR3, the full variable domain is EPEVTQTPSHQVTQMGQEVILRCVPISNHLYFYWYRQILGQKVEFLVSFYNNEISEKSEIFDDQFSVERPDGSNFTLKIRSTKLEDSAMYFCASSVLAQYFGPGTRLTVL.

The chain uses TRBV10-1 and TRBJ2-2; D perhaps matches TRBD1 (7 bases). In germline, CDR1 is WNHNN, CDR2 SYGVQD (reference sequence). V was cut by 0 bases and J by 0 bases, with 17 bases left in between. This CDR3 region has 19 residues. The CDR3 nucleotides read TGCGCCAGCAGTGAGTCGGCAGGGGGGATCAAACCGAACACCGGGGAGCTGTTTTTT. Amino acid sequence: CASSESAGGIKPNTGELFF.

The chain joins TRBV2 to TRBJ2-6; D uncertain. In germline, CDR1 is SNHLY, CDR2 FYNNEI. The CDR3 sequence is 14 residues long. Deletions cut 5 bases from V and 0 bases from J, with 5 bases between. In nucleotides, the CDR3 is TGTGCCAGCAGTTCGGGCTCTGGGGCCAACGTCCTGACTTTC. Residues: CASSSGSGANVLTF. Full variable domain (outside the CDR3, taken from reference TRBV2 and TRBJ2-6): EPEVTQTPSHQVTQMGQEVILRCVPISNHLYFYWYRQILGQKVEFLVSFYNNEISEKSEIFDDQFSVERPDGSNFTLKIRSTKLEDSAMYFCASSSGSGANVLTFGAGSRLTVL.

This clone occurred a few times. The chain recombines TRBV28 with TRBJ2-4; a weak D match, TRBD1 (6 bases). Germline-derived CDR1 and CDR2 are MDHEN and SYDVKM. Trimming removed 7 bases from V and 2 bases from J, with 9 bases in between. The CDR3 sequence is 13 residues long. In DNA form, the CDR3 reads TGTGCCAGCACGAGGGGGACCAAAAACATTCAGTACTTC. This translates into CASTRGTKNIQYF.

The chain has TRBV29-1 and TRBJ1-1, with D possibly matching TRBD1 (6 bases). The CDR3 spans 13 residues. Germline V CDR1 and CDR2: SQVTM, ANQGSEA. The CDR3 sequence is CSSGQMNKGEAFF. The CDR3 region has the DNA TGCAGTTCAGGACAGATGAACAAAGGTGAAGCTTTCTTT.

This chain uses TRBV6-5 with TRBJ2-7; possibly TRBD1 for D (5 bases). Trimming removed 0 bases at V and 3 bases at J, with 15 bases between. CDR3 size: 16 residues. Per the germline V gene, CDR1 is MNHEY and CDR2 is SVGAGI. For the CDR3, the DNA is TGTGCCAGCAGTTACTCTAGACAGTTGTCGGTCTACGAGCAGTACTTC. It yields the protein CASSYSRQLSVYEQYF.

The chain is built from TRBV19 and TRBJ1-1, with D possibly matching TRBD1 (6 bases). Per the germline V gene, CDR1 is LNHDA and CDR2 is SQIVND (reference sequence). Trimming cost V 0 bases and J 6 bases, with 17 bases left between them. The length of the CDR3 is 16 residues. The DNA for the CDR3 is TGTGCCAGTAGTATAGATCTTCGGTTAGGGGGGGCTGAAGCTTTCTTT. Amino acids: CASSIDLRLGGAEAFF.

The rearrangement links TRBV3-1 (or the pseudogene TRBV3-2) to TRBJ2-5; 8 bases map to TRBD2. The germline gives CDR1 LGHDT, CDR2 YNNKEL (reference sequence). Trimming removed 6 bases from V and 4 bases from J; junction bases left unmatched: 7. The CDR3 sequence is 14 residues long. CDR3 bases: TGTGCCAGCAGGGAGGCGGGGGGACGAGAGACCCAGTACTTC. Residues: CASREAGGRETQYF.

V and J are TRBV2 and TRBJ2-2, with D unclear. CDR1 and CDR2 from the germline V gene are SNHLY and FYNNEI. The V end lost 4 bases, the J end lost 4 bases, and 13 bases lay between the germline ends. The length of the CDR3 is 15 residues. The CDR3 loop reads CASSVEVVGTGELFF. As DNA, the CDR3 is TGTGCCAGCAGTGTCGAGGTGGTGGGCACCGGGGAGCTGTTTTTT.

The CDR3 DNA is TGTGCCAGCAGCCCATCCCGGGACAGGGCTTACGAGCAGTACTTC. It translates to CASSPSRDRAYEQYF. The chain links TRBV7-9 to TRBJ2-7; TRBD1 aligns across 9 bases. Germline V lookup: CDR1 SEHNR, CDR2 FQNEAQ (reference sequence). The J segment lost 4 bases and the V segment lost 5 bases, leaving 9 bases of the junction unmatched. CDR3 size: 15 residues. Together with reference TRBV7-9 and TRBJ2-7, the CDR3 gives the full variable domain: DTGVSQNPRHKITKRGQNVTFRCDPISEHNRLYWYRQTLGQGPEFLTYFQNEAQLEKSRLLSDRFSAERPKGSFSTLEIQRTEQGDSAMYLCASSPSRDRAYEQYFGPGTRLTVT.

J is TRBJ1-6 and V is TRBV28, with 10 bases fitting TRBD1. In germline, CDR1 is MDHEN, CDR2 SYDVKM. This CDR3 comprises 17 residues. The J segment lost 6 bases and the V segment lost 4 bases, leaving 9 bases of the junction unmatched. The CDR3: CASSSIDRGPSNSPLHF. CDR3 sequence (DNA): TGTGCCAGCAGTTCCATTGACAGGGGGCCCAGTAATTCACCCCTCCACTTT.

This clone was picked up a small number of times. The chain recombines TRBV18 with TRBJ1-1; the match to TRBD1 covers 7 bases. The germline gives CDR1 KGHSH, CDR2 LQKENI. With 3 bases clipped from V and 5 bases from J, the junction kept 3 bases outside the gene matches. The CDR3 has 13 amino acids. CDR3 coding DNA: TGTGCCAGCTCACCGACAGGGTTGACTGAAGCTTTCTTT. Translated, it gives CASSPTGLTEAFF.

V gene TRBV4-2 combines with J gene TRBJ2-1, with 14 nucleotides matching TRBD2. CDR3 length: 16 amino acids. From germline, CDR1 is LGHNA and CDR2 YNFKEQ. V was clipped by 3 bases and J by 6 bases; unmatched bases: 4. CDR3 in amino acids: CASSHGGLAGANEQFF. The CDR3 coding sequence is TGTGCCAGCAGCCACGGGGGACTAGCGGGAGCCAATGAGCAGTTCTTC.

The chain carries TRBV7-2 and TRBJ2-7, with 9 bases that match TRBD2. The CDR3 covers 16 residues. The trim removed 3 bases at V and 5 bases at J, leaving 11 bases unmatched. CDR1 is SGHTA and CDR2 is FQGNSA in the germline V gene. The CDR3 DNA reads TGTGCCAGCAGCTTCGAGCGGGGGGTAGTCCTTGACGAGCAGTACTTC. It specifies CASSFERGVVLDEQYF.

The chain combines TRBV2 with TRBJ2-1, with TRBD1 matching 7 bases. Germline trimming cut 1 base from V and 7 bases from J; bases unmatched to any gene: 7. The CDR3 is 15 amino acids. Per germline, CDR1 SNHLY and CDR2 FYNNEI. The CDR3: CASSEETGLYNEQFF. The CDR3 nucleotides read TGTGCCAGCAGTGAAGAGACAGGGCTGTATAATGAGCAGTTCTTC.

This rearrangement joins TRBV19 to TRBJ1-2, with TRBD1 identical over 8 bases. The CDR3 is made up of 13 amino acids. Trimming cost V 7 bases and J 8 bases; bases outside gene matches: 9. In germline, CDR1 is LNHDA, CDR2 SQIVND (reference sequence). Here the CDR3 DNA reads TGTGCCAGTACCCGAGGACAGGGCGGAGGCTACACCTTC. Translated: CASTRGQGGGYTF.

The chain recombines TRBV28 with TRBJ2-3, with 9 bases matching TRBD2. The length of the CDR3 is 15 residues. Trimming took 3 bases from V and 5 from J; bases not matched to a gene: 6. Germline V lookup: CDR1 MDHEN, CDR2 SYDVKM. As DNA, the CDR3 is TGTGCCAGCAGTTTCCGCGGGGGGGCCGGAGATACGCAGTATTTT. It codes for CASSFRGGAGDTQYF.

Details on this clone: Other DNA sequences in this specimen translate into the identical CDR3. The chain links TRBV2 to TRBJ1-5, with D maybe TRBD1 (6 bases). Germline CDR1 SNHLY, CDR2 FYNNEI. The ends were cut back, 4 bases at V and 2 bases at J, with 6 bases in the middle. This CDR3 comprises 13 residues. The CDR3 region has the DNA TGTGCCAGCAGTGGACAGGGCAATCAGCCCCAGCATTTT. Protein: CASSGQGNQPQHF.